The next 17 T cell receptor beta chains were all read from a single sample in a study of T cells in Graves' hyperthyroidism and ophthalmopathy. Amplification targeted TCR beta CDR3 regions from RNA transcripts. The primer set for the first-round RT-PCR of the TCR CDR3 was HTBI. One entry per CDR3 protein results from TCRdb running MiXCR on the multiplex PCR reads. The sample has hundreds of thousands of distinct CDR3 sequences, 15% to 20% seen once. The specimen sequenced was blood. The receptors stem from a woman aged 40 to 50 with Graves' ophthalmopathy.

At least ten counts were recorded for this clonotype. V is TRBV28 and J is TRBJ2-5; D may be TRBD1 (5 bases). Germline V gives CDR1 MDHEN, CDR2 SYDVKM. This CDR3 comprises 15 residues. The germline V and J ends were trimmed by 2 bases and 5 bases, with 15 bases remaining between them. The CDR3 coding sequence is TGTGCCAGCAGTTTAGCGGCCTCAGGGTTGGAGACCCAGTACTTC. It is translated as CASSLAASGLETQYF.

This chain uses TRBV24-1 with TRBJ1-5; TRBD1 is a possible D gene (5 bases). The V and J ends lost 12 bases and 1 base respectively, with 12 bases between them. The CDR3 covers 13 residues. From germline, CDR1 is KGHDR and CDR2 SFDVKD. The CDR3 spells CAGYGDSNQPQHF. The CDR3 region has the DNA TGTGCCGGCTACGGGGACAGCAATCAGCCCCAGCATTTT.

This clonotype occurred a few times. J is TRBJ1-4 and V is TRBV4-2, with a tentative D call TRBD1 (5 bases). The CDR3 runs to 17 residues. Germline lookup yields CDR1 LGHNA and CDR2 YNFKEQ. Trimming shortened V by 3 bases and J by 0 bases, and 14 bases separated the two germline ends. The CDR3 sequence: CASSQGSTVPTNEKLFF. The DNA for the CDR3 is TGTGCCAGCAGCCAGGGCTCGACAGTTCCAACTAATGAAAAACTGTTTTTT.

This clonotype was seen many times. The CDR3, as DNA: TGTGCCAGCAGCCCGGGACAGGGGGCGAACACTGAAGCTTTCTTT. It yields the protein CASSPGQGANTEAFF. The chain couples TRBV18 to TRBJ1-1; 12 nucleotides match TRBD1. This CDR3 contains 15 residues. With 8 bases clipped from V and 1 base from J, the junction kept 5 bases outside the gene matches. Germline V CDR1 and CDR2: KGHSH, LQKENI.

This clonotype was seen ten or more times. CDR3: CASSQIAGVRNEQYF. CDR3 bases: TGCGCCAGCAGCCAGATAGCGGGAGTGAGAAACGAGCAGTACTTC. This chain links TRBV5-1 with TRBJ2-7, with TRBD2 identical over 9 bases. This CDR3 spans 15 amino acids. V was pared by 4 bases and J by 5 bases, with 10 bases of the junction left unmatched. The V gene's germline CDR1 is SGHRS and CDR2 YFSETQ. Full variable domain (remainder filled in from reference TRBV5-1 and TRBJ2-7): KAGVTQTPRYLIKTRGQQVTLSCSPISGHRSVSWYQQTPGQGLQFLFEYFSETQRNKGNFPGRFSGRQFSNSRSEMNVSTLELGDSALYLCASSQIAGVRNEQYFGPGTRLTVT.

V is TRBV29-1 and J is TRBJ1-3; D ambiguous. Germline V lookup: CDR1 SQVTM, CDR2 ANQGSEA. The CDR3 has 13 residues. V was pared by 4 bases and J by 0 bases, with 7 bases between. The CDR3 is CSVGQRSGNTIYF. DNA of the CDR3: TGCAGCGTTGGACAACGCTCTGGAAACACCATATATTTT.

There are a few counts of this clonotype. This rearrangement joins TRBV12-3 or TRBV12-4 to TRBJ2-4; 9 bases line up with TRBD1. Trimming at V came to 4 bases and at J to 1 base, leaving 5 bases not matched to a gene. The CDR3 sequence is 16 residues long. This chain's CDR3 is CASSSTGGAAKNIQYF. The CDR3 DNA reads as TGTGCCAGCAGTTCCACAGGGGGCGCCGCCAAAAACATTCAGTACTTC.

This chain connects TRBV2 to TRBJ2-3; tentatively, D is TRBD1 or TRBD2 (5 bases each). V lost 7 bases and J lost 6, with 17 bases in between. The CDR3 spans 14 residues. Germline CDR1 SNHLY, CDR2 FYNNEI. CDR3: CASINPSGRDTQYF. CDR3 nucleotide sequence: TGTGCCAGCATTAACCCCTCGGGGCGGGATACGCAGTATTTT. Combining the CDR3 with reference TRBV2 and TRBJ2-3 gives the whole variable domain EPEVTQTPSHQVTQMGQEVILRCVPISNHLYFYWYRQILGQKVEFLVSFYNNEISEKSEIFDDQFSVERPDGSNFTLKIRSTKLEDSAMYFCASINPSGRDTQYFGPGTRLTVL.

The CDR3 here is CASSARDRVKREQYF. The CDR3 region has the DNA TGTGCCAGCAGCGCCCGGGACAGGGTCAAGAGGGAGCAGTACTTC. The V gene is TRBV11-2, the J gene TRBJ2-7; TRBD1 matches 9 bases. Germline V CDR1 and CDR2: SGHAT, FQNNGV. With V trimmed by 5 bases and J by 7 bases, 12 bases remained unmatched. This CDR3 spans 15 amino acids.

The chain links TRBV7-9 to TRBJ2-5, with D unclear. Trimming shortened V by 5 bases and J by 6 bases, and 28 bases separated the two germline ends. CDR1 SEHNR and CDR2 FQNEAQ come from the germline V gene (reference sequence). The CDR3 has 18 amino acids. The CDR3 spells CASSPGYVVVIPNQTQYF. CDR3 in DNA: TGTGCCAGCAGCCCGGGCTACGTAGTGGTTATCCCAAACCAGACCCAGTACTTC.

The chain is built from TRBV18 and TRBJ1-6, with no clear D. The ends were cut back, 2 bases at V and 6 bases at J, with 11 bases in the middle. The germline V gene has CDR1 KGHSH and CDR2 LQKENI. The CDR3 spans 15 residues. CDR3 sequence (DNA): TGTGCCAGCTCACCAAGTACGGAGTTTAATTCACCCCTCCACTTT. It translates to CASSPSTEFNSPLHF.

V usage is TRBV4-1 and J usage is TRBJ2-2, with D possibly matching TRBD1 (6 bases). Germline lookup yields CDR1 MGHRA and CDR2 YSYEKL. The CDR3 is made up of 14 amino acids. V was cut by 1 base and J by 7 bases, with 10 bases left in between. The CDR3 region has the DNA TGCGCCAGCAGCCAAGCACAGGGAGACGGGGAGCTGTTTTTT. It encodes CASSQAQGDGELFF.

This chain uses TRBV7-9 with TRBJ1-2, with TRBD1 as a possible D gene (6 bases). The V and J ends lost 1 base and 12 bases respectively, with 21 bases between them. The CDR3 runs to 15 residues. Germline CDR1 and CDR2: SEHNR and FQNEAQ (reference sequence). CDR3 nucleotides: TGTGCCAGCAGCTTAGTGCTGGGGGCGAGCTATGTCAACACCTTC. Its translation: CASSLVLGASYVNTF.

This chain connects TRBV12-3 or TRBV12-4 to TRBJ1-2, with a possible D match to TRBD1 (5 bases). V lost 2 bases and J 7 bases, leaving 17 bases between the germline ends. The CDR3 covers 15 residues. DNA of the CDR3: TGTGCCAGCAGTTTATACGGGGCCCCGGCCCTTGGCTACACCTTC. It translates to CASSLYGAPALGYTF.

The rearrangement links TRBV11-2 to TRBJ1-3, with D possibly being TRBD1 (6 bases). The length of the CDR3 is 15 residues. V was cut by 2 bases and J by 5 bases, with 13 bases left in between. Germline CDR1 and CDR2: SGHAT and FQNNGV. CDR3 amino acids: CASSLSRQARNTIYF. The CDR3 region has the DNA TGTGCCAGCAGCTTATCCAGACAGGCGAGAAACACCATATATTTT. The full variable domain, rest sourced from reference TRBV11-2 and TRBJ1-3, is EAGVAQSPRYKIIEKRQSVAFWCNPISGHATLYWYQQILGQGPKLLIQFQNNGVVDDSQLPKDRFSAERLKGVDSTLKIQPAKLEDSAVYLCASSLSRQARNTIYFGEGSWLTVV.

The table lists this clonotype with many counts. CDR3 nucleotides: TGTGCCAGCAGGGATTCCCAGGGGGCGAGAGCTGAAGCTTTCTTT. Translating gives CASRDSQGARAEAFF. The chain carries TRBV6-2 or TRBV6-3 and TRBJ1-1; 8 bases line up with TRBD1. This CDR3 region has 15 residues. With 6 bases clipped from V and 6 bases from J, the junction kept 12 bases outside the gene matches. Per the germline V gene, CDR1 is MNHEY and CDR2 is SVGEGT.

The V and J genes are TRBV25-1 and TRBJ1-5; D gene ambiguous. This CDR3 is built from 14 residues. Looked up from germline, CDR1 is MGHDK and CDR2 is SYGVNS. V dropped 5 bases and J dropped 0 bases, with 8 bases sitting between them. The CDR3 is CASSPPYSNQPQHF. The DNA of the CDR3 is TGTGCCAGCAGTCCACCCTATAGCAATCAGCCCCAGCATTTT. The variable domain in full, completed from reference TRBV25-1 and TRBJ1-5, reads EADIYQTPRYLVIGTGKKITLECSQTMGHDKMYWYQQDPGMELHLIHYSYGVNSTEKGDLSSESTVSRIRTEHFPLTLESARPSHTSQYLCASSPPYSNQPQHFGDGTRLSIL.